Below, one T cell receptor (beta chain) is given with its context. This receptor's antigen is unknown. No quality values exist for individual bases; no much larger clone is one base distant. CDR1 is given as MNHNY and CDR2 as SVGAGI, both from the germline V gene (reference sequence). The CDR3 has 13 amino acids, counting the end cysteine and phenylalanine. The entry retains the CDR3 DNA only, 39 bases that are in frame from base 1. Trimming removed 7 bases from V and 3 bases from J, leaving 10 bases between the germline ends. TCR-beta CDR3 regions were amplified from genomic DNA by a two-step multiplex PCR, with the second step adding Illumina-compatible adaptors. TCR-beta immunosequencing was carried out on an Illumina platform through the commercial immunoSEQ service. The study's processing was this. Repertoires were summarised as Top 10 Clones, the percentage of T-cell templates from the ten most frequent sequences, and productive clonality. Productive clonality had a range of 0 to 1, where 1 means a monoclonal population. Tumour-associated clones, identified using log10 scatter plots, were defined as sequences that made up at least 0.1% of tumour T-cell templates and were not found in the matched non-adjacent lung. Student's t-tests were used for two-group comparisons, ANOVA was used for stages, and linear regression was used for relationships, with analyses conducted in GraphPad Prism7 and R. TCRdb re-hosts the immuneACCESS table, in-frame sequences only. Its copies lack some clones; in the studies checked, an unresolved V gene accounts for under half of them, and the cause for the rest is not known. That table gives V, J and clone size, and the DNA gave D and trimming. The sample table records about 9,000 clones; roughly 79% of these occur just once. Jointly, the top ten make up about 9.4% of the sample.

This record belongs to a study of immune cell composition in non-small cell lung cancer listed by TCRdb under 2017. Concerning the study at large: Histologic subtype, mainly lung adenocarcinoma or squamous cell carcinoma, was assigned on the basis of H&E together with p63, CK5, Napsin A and TTF-1 immunohistochemistry. Using Adaptive Biotechnologies, the researchers ran TCR-beta sequencing on some 34 paired NSCLC tumour and non-adjacent lung specimens, along with 20 to 30 tumour-only specimens. In supplementary cohort #1, which comprised around ten lung adenocarcinoma cases, paired tumour/lung TCR-beta sequencing was performed and TIL populations were generated so that tumour reactivity could be assessed. The subtype comparisons left out a handful of tumour specimens with TCR-beta data because those specimens were rare histological subtypes. Overall results and qualifications from the work: In around ten adenocarcinoma cases, a strong correlation was found between maximal tumour-associated clone frequency and TIL tumour reactivity, whereas no such correlation was found between overall clonality and TIL tumour reactivity. The reactivity cohort included only 10 or so cases, and whether tumour-reactive clones share sequences with the dominant in vivo tumour-associated clones was not shown. Tumour-associated clones >0.5% were found in nearly half of NSCLC cases, namely in about 30% of adenocarcinomas versus 75% of squamous carcinomas. Top 10 clone scores and productive clonality were significantly higher in lung squamous cell carcinoma than in lung adenocarcinoma tumours. No significant correlation was found between tumour TCR-beta clonality and smoking pack-years.

Genomic DNA was isolated with the QIAamp DNA kit from frozen aliquots of single-cell suspensions that had not been sorted. Surgically resected non-small cell lung cancer tissue was used for the tumour samples. Tissues arrived within 2 hours after resection and were immediately processed into single-cell suspensions. Tissue was mechanically dissociated and enzymatically digested with DNase I, collagenase I and hyaluronidase for approximately 32 minutes at 37 °C, then filtered and RBC-lysed. The clonotype comes from a human donor with non-small cell lung cancer. The V and J genes are TRBV6-6 and TRBJ1-5, and the D gene may be TRBD1, 6 bases matching. Material: lung tumor tissue. The CDR3 reads as follows: CASKGQYNQPQHF. The DNA reads TGTGCCAGCAAAGGACAGTACAATCAGCCCCAGCATTTT.